This is a list of T cell receptor beta chains from one sample in a study of T cells after yellow fever vaccination. MiXCR, applied by TCRdb to the 5' RACE reads, yields one record per CDR3 protein. This table has about 340,000 distinct CDR3 sequences, under 15% appearing once. The specimen was CD4+ T cells sorted from PBMCs, collected 15 days after the yellow fever booster vaccination. These receptors all stem from a man younger than 30 who received the YFV17D yellow fever vaccine. Each CDR3 is given with its conserved first and last residue. Each record gives: CDR3 DNA, CDR3 protein, J gene, D gene, CDR3 length, clone size, V gene. The D gene is left open where the match is weak. A clone size is listed for some rows: how often the clone was seen (once, few, many), or a class if it is expanded.

TGCGCCAGCAGCTTGGGGTTGAGGGATTATGGCTACACCTTC,CASSLGLRDYGYTF,TRBJ1-2,.,14,.,TRBV5-1
TGCGCCAGCAGCCCGGCGGCGGGGACGACCGGGGAGCTGTTTTTT,CASSPAAGTTGELFF,TRBJ2-2,.,15,few,TRBV5-1
TGCGCCAGCAATACCACAGGGCTTGGGACAGATACGCAGTATTTT,CASNTTGLGTDTQYF,TRBJ2-3,.,15,.,TRBV23-1
TGCAGTGCTACACCTTCCACTAGCGGGGGAAGTTGGAATGAGCAGTTCTTC,CSATPSTSGGSWNEQFF,TRBJ2-1,TRBD2,17,.,TRBV20-1
TGCAGTGCCCTTAGGACTGATGGCTACACCTTC,CSALRTDGYTF,TRBJ1-2,.,11,many,TRBV20-1
TGCAGTGCTAGACAGGGCGGGGGGGCTAAGGAGCAGTTCTTC,CSARQGGGAKEQFF,TRBJ2-1,TRBD2,14,.,TRBV20-1
TGTGCCAGCAGCTTAGCGGAAAGGGAAAACACCATATATTTT,CASSLAERENTIYF,TRBJ1-3,.,14,few,TRBV7-2
TGTGCCAGCAGGAAGCGAGGCAGTCTTAGCACAGATACGCAGTATTTT,CASRKRGSLSTDTQYF,TRBJ2-3,.,16,.,TRBV6-5
TGTGCCAGCAGCGCGGCTAGCGGGGGGCAAGAGACCCAGTACTTC,CASSAASGGQETQYF,TRBJ2-5,TRBD2,15,.,TRBV11-3
TGTGCCAGCTGGACAGGGGGCGCCGGTTCACCCCTCCACTTT,CASWTGGAGSPLHF,TRBJ1-6,TRBD1,14,.,TRBV27
TGCAGTGCTAGAATTGCTAGCGGGGACCAAGAGACCCAGTACTTC,CSARIASGDQETQYF,TRBJ2-5,TRBD2,15,.,TRBV20-1
TGTGCCAGCAGTCCAAGACAGGGGGGGTCACCCCAGCATTTT,CASSPRQGGSPQHF,TRBJ1-5,TRBD1,14,.,TRBV27
TGTGCCAGCAGCGCGACCGGGACAGAAGAGACCCAGTACTTC,CASSATGTEETQYF,TRBJ2-5,TRBD1,14,.,TRBV9
TGTGCCAGCAGTTCCCTGGATGATACGCAGTATTTT,CASSSLDDTQYF,TRBJ2-3,.,12,few,TRBV11-3
TGTGCCAGCAGCCCTCCTCCCTTTAGCGGGGGGGCCATAGTGGATGAGCAGTTCTTC,CASSPPPFSGGAIVDEQFF,TRBJ2-1,TRBD2,19,.,TRBV14
TGTGCCAGCAGCTTACGGGAGACCACAGATACGCAGTATTTT,CASSLRETTDTQYF,TRBJ2-3,.,14,few,TRBV7-2
TGTGCCAGCAGCCTCCCAGGCCGATTTGTCGGGACCCAGTACTTC,CASSLPGRFVGTQYF,TRBJ2-5,.,15,few,TRBV5-6
TGTGCCAGCAGTGCCGAACAGGGAGGCTATGGCTACACCTTC,CASSAEQGGYGYTF,TRBJ1-2,.,14,.,TRBV6-4
TGCGCCAGCAGCCAAGAGGGGGTCCGAAGCTATGGCTACACCTTC,CASSQEGVRSYGYTF,TRBJ1-2,.,15,.,TRBV4-1
TGCAGCGTTATCGGTATTGGGACAGGGGTACAGAACACTGAAGCTTTCTTT,CSVIGIGTGVQNTEAFF,TRBJ1-1,TRBD1,17,few,TRBV29-1
TGTGCCATCAGTGAGTCCAGCTCCAGGTATGGCTACACCTTC,CAISESSSRYGYTF,TRBJ1-2,.,14,once,TRBV10-3
TGTGCCAGCAGCTTGGAGTTAGGACGACGGAATGAGCAGTTCTTC,CASSLELGRRNEQFF,TRBJ2-1,.,15,few,TRBV5-5
TGTGCCAGCAGCGCCGGGACTAGCGGGGTGGAGACCCAGTACTTC,CASSAGTSGVETQYF,TRBJ2-5,TRBD2,15,few,TRBV9
TGTGCCAGCAGCTCGAATCTTAATTCACCCCTCCACTTT,CASSSNLNSPLHF,TRBJ1-6,.,13,many,TRBV11-2
TGTGCCAGCACGCCTCGTGTGCCCCCAGATACGCAGTATTTT,CASTPRVPPDTQYF,TRBJ2-3,.,14,few,TRBV6-6
TGCGCCAGCAGCCCGGACAAGGGAAACACCATATATTTT,CASSPDKGNTIYF,TRBJ1-3,.,13,few,TRBV4-3
TGCAGTGCTGCGATGGAGAATAGCGGGGGGCCACGATACAATGAGCAGTTCTTC,CSAAMENSGGPRYNEQFF,TRBJ2-1,TRBD2,18,few,TRBV20-1
TGTGCCAGCAGCCCCGGGGACAGGCGGGTGGCTTTCTTT,CASSPGDRRVAFF,TRBJ1-1,TRBD1,13,.,TRBV3-1
TGCAGTGCTAGAGAGGGGATAACTGAAGCTTTCTTT,CSAREGITEAFF,TRBJ1-1,.,12,few,TRBV20-1
TGTGCCAGCAGCCTTAGCGGGGGAGGGGTGAATGAGCAGTTCTTC,CASSLSGGGVNEQFF,TRBJ2-1,TRBD2,15,.,TRBV7-3
TGCGCCAGCAGCCGTCAGCAGGATACGCAGTATTTT,CASSRQQDTQYF,TRBJ2-3,.,12,few,TRBV4-1
TGTGCCAGCAGTGAGAGGGTTGGGGGCACCGGGGAGCTGTTTTTT,CASSERVGGTGELFF,TRBJ2-2,.,15,few,TRBV2
TGTGCCACCAGGCCTGACAGGGGGATGTCGGAGACCCAGTACTTC,CATRPDRGMSETQYF,TRBJ2-5,TRBD1,15,few,TRBV15
TGTGCCAGCTCGGATTCTGGCGGACTGAACACTGAAGCTTTCTTT,CASSDSGGLNTEAFF,TRBJ1-1,.,15,few,TRBV18
TGTGCCATCAGTGGGGACTCAGCTAGCACAGATACGCAGTATTTT,CAISGDSASTDTQYF,TRBJ2-3,.,15,few,TRBV10-3
TGCGCCAGCAGCTTGGGGGTACTAGTCAGGCGGAATGAGCAGTTCTTC,CASSLGVLVRRNEQFF,TRBJ2-1,.,16,few,TRBV5-1
TGTGCCAGCATCCCCGGACAGGGCCATAATTCACCCCTCCACTTT,CASIPGQGHNSPLHF,TRBJ1-6,TRBD1,15,.,TRBV6-6
TGTGCCAGCAGTTACTGGGTTAGGCCAGCCGGCTCTGGGGCCAACGTCCTGACTTTC,CASSYWVRPAGSGANVLTF,TRBJ2-6,.,19,many,TRBV6-5
TGTGCCACCAGTGACCTACGCACAGATACGCAGTATTTT,CATSDLRTDTQYF,TRBJ2-3,.,13,many,TRBV24-1
TGTGCCAGCAGCTCCTGGACTAGAGGGGGGGAGACCCAGTACTTC,CASSSWTRGGETQYF,TRBJ2-5,.,15,few,TRBV7-2
TGTGCCAGCAGCTTGGCCAACGGTGGGATGGGCTATGGCTACACCTTC,CASSLANGGMGYGYTF,TRBJ1-2,.,16,.,TRBV5-6
TGTGCCAGCAGTTTAGTAGGGGCAGGCAAAAACATTCAGTACTTC,CASSLVGAGKNIQYF,TRBJ2-4,.,15,few,TRBV28
TGTGCCAGCTCACCAGAGAGGGGGCGCGGCGGGGAGCTGTTTTTT,CASSPERGRGGELFF,TRBJ2-2,TRBD1,15,few,TRBV18
TGTGCCAGCAGCTCGGACAGGGGACACACCGGGGAGCTGTTTTTT,CASSSDRGHTGELFF,TRBJ2-2,TRBD1,15,.,TRBV7-2
TGCGCCAGCAGCAGGGTTCCCTCTAGCACAGATACGCAGTATTTT,CASSRVPSSTDTQYF,TRBJ2-3,.,15,.,TRBV4-1
TGTGCCAGCAGTTTAAGTGGGGGGAACTCCTACAATGAGCAGTTCTTC,CASSLSGGNSYNEQFF,TRBJ2-1,.,16,.,TRBV27
TGCAGTGCCCCCAAAACCGGGACAGTTGGAGCGGGGCCGTTTTTT,CSAPKTGTVGAGPFF,TRBJ1-4,TRBD1,15,.,TRBV20-1
TGCGCCAGCCACGATACGTACCAAGAGACCCAGTACTTC,CASHDTYQETQYF,TRBJ2-5,.,13,many,TRBV5-1
TGTGCCAGCAGCTTAGTCACTAGCGGGGGTGGTACGCAGTATTTT,CASSLVTSGGGTQYF,TRBJ2-3,TRBD2,15,few,TRBV7-2
TGTGCCAGCAGCGCTGATCGGGGGGCGACAGATACGCAGTATTTT,CASSADRGATDTQYF,TRBJ2-3,.,15,.,TRBV5-4
TGTGCCAGCAGTGAAAGAGGAAACGGACAGGAAGCTTTCTTT,CASSERGNGQEAFF,TRBJ1-1,.,14,.,TRBV6-1